These 28 T cell receptor beta chains were sequenced from one sample in a study of T cells in Graves' hyperthyroidism and ophthalmopathy (dated by TCRdb to the late 2010s). The library was built by means of multiplex PCR. The instrument given in TCRdb is Illumina HiSeq 2000. The TCR beta CDR3 regions were amplified from RNA transcripts. For the first round of RT-PCR on the TCR CDR3, the HTBI primer set was used together with the Qiagen OneStep RT-PCR kit. The public reads were quality trimmed at Q25 with fastp and then assembled into clones with MiXCR by TCRdb, keeping productive beta chains. Every CDR3 protein is listed once, alongside the most common genes and DNA of its rows. This sample lists about 680,000 distinct CDR3 sequences; approximately 40% were detected once. The top ten hold about a third of the sample. The sample was blood. The source of these receptors is a woman in her 40s with Graves' hyperthyroidism.

The CDR3 here is CASRLGGRYNEQFF. DNA for the CDR3: TGTGCCAGCAGGTTGGGCGGCCGCTACAATGAGCAGTTCTTC. This chain uses TRBV7-8 with TRBJ2-1; no clear D. V was clipped by 6 bases and J by 3 bases, with 12 bases between them. This CDR3 is built from 14 residues. Germline V gives CDR1 SGHVS, CDR2 FQNEAQ.

In its sample, this clonotype was seen many times. This chain links TRBV12-3 or TRBV12-4 with TRBJ1-2, with TRBD1 matching over 12 bases. Unmatched junction bases numbered 5, after V lost 5 bases and J lost 13 bases. The CDR3 extends over 12 amino acids. The CDR3 sequence: CASSRDRGLSTF. Written as DNA, the CDR3 is TGTGCCAGCAGTAGGGACAGGGGGCTTAGCACCTTC.

In this sample, this clonotype turned up once. The V call is TRBV29-1, the J call TRBJ2-5; maybe TRBD1 (6 bases). Germline V CDR1 and CDR2: SQVTM, ANQGSEA. CDR3 length equals 12 residues. Trimming pared 8 bases from V and 2 bases from J, leaving 12 bases between. The CDR3 reads CSSWTVQETQYF. For the CDR3, the DNA is TGCAGCTCGTGGACAGTTCAAGAGACCCAGTACTTC. Full variable domain (missing parts from reference TRBV29-1 and TRBJ2-5): SAVISQKPSRDICQRGTSLTIQCQVDSQVTMMFWYRQQPGQSLTLIATANQGSEATYESGFVIDKFPISRPNLTFSTLTVSNMSPEDSSIYLCSSWTVQETQYFGPGTRLLVL.

The chain couples TRBV19 to TRBJ1-5; 8 bases agree with TRBD1. V lost 3 bases, J lost 6 bases, and 7 bases stayed unmatched. Germline assignment: CDR1 LNHDA and CDR2 SQIVND (reference sequence). The CDR3 has 15 amino acids. The CDR3 sequence: CASSMARGLSQPQHF. Here the CDR3 DNA reads TGTGCCAGTAGTATGGCCAGGGGGCTAAGTCAGCCCCAGCATTTT.

This chain joins TRBV16 and TRBJ1-1; D possibly corresponds to TRBD1 (5 bases). Germline CDR1 is KGHSY and CDR2 is FQNENV. The CDR3 length is 13 residues. V lost 0 bases to trimming and J lost 11 bases, with 13 bases between them. The CDR3: CASSQSGEQSAFF. The CDR3 region has the DNA TGTGCCAGCAGCCAATCGGGGGAACAGTCGGCTTTCTTT.

This clonotype was picked up many times. The chain links TRBV10-3 to TRBJ2-5; 8 bases align to TRBD2. The germline V gene has CDR1 ENHRY and CDR2 SYGVKD. The V segment lost 3 bases and the J segment 3 bases; nucleotides outside the gene matches: 3. This CDR3 contains 14 residues. The DNA for the CDR3 is TGTGCCATCAGTGAATTTAGCGGGGAAGAGACCCAGTACTTC. Amino acids: CAISEFSGEETQYF.

This clonotype was picked up many times. The chain combines TRBV7-9 with TRBJ1-6; D remains unclear. CDR1 is SEHNR, CDR2 FQNEAQ, per germline (reference sequence). Trimming took off 1 base at V and 6 bases at J, with 10 bases between the two ends. There are 15 residues in the CDR3. As DNA, the CDR3 is TGTGCCAGCAGCTTAGTAGAGACCTCTAATTCACCCCTCCACTTT. Its translation is CASSLVETSNSPLHF.

This chain joins TRBV10-1 and TRBJ1-1; 10 nucleotides align to TRBD1. This CDR3 has 16 amino acids. J gave up 3 bases and V 5 bases, and 9 bases lay outside the gene matches. Germline V gene lookup returns CDR1 WNHNN and CDR2 SYGVQD (reference sequence). The CDR3 sequence is CASSLDRTGGYTEAFF. In DNA form, the CDR3 reads TGCGCCAGCAGTTTAGACCGGACAGGGGGGTACACTGAAGCTTTCTTT.

About this clonotype: A much larger clone sits a single nucleotide away, making a read error possible. CDR3 sequence reads: CSARDGLSGPLHF. For the CDR3, the DNA is TGCAGTGCTAGAGATGGTCTTTCCGGACCCCTCCACTTT. V gene TRBV20-1 combines with J gene TRBJ1-6; D is unclear. The CDR3 consists of 13 residues. CDR1 and CDR2 (germline): DFQATT, SNEGSKA (reference sequence). V lost 0 bases, J lost 12 bases, and 12 bases lay in between.

This clonotype was picked up many times. In DNA, the CDR3 is TGTGCCAGCACCCTCGGACAGGGGGCGAGGAACACTGAAGCTTTCTTT. As protein: CASTLGQGARNTEAFF. The rearrangement joins TRBV12-3 or TRBV12-4 to TRBJ1-1, with TRBD1 matching 11 bases. The CDR3 is 16 amino acids. Trimming took 7 bases from V and 1 from J; bases not matched to a gene: 8.

This clonotype has at least ten counts. The chain couples TRBV29-1 to TRBJ2-3, with 8 bases identical to TRBD1. This CDR3 is built from 13 residues. The germline gives CDR1 SQVTM, CDR2 ANQGSEA. V was pared by 7 bases and J by 5 bases, with 8 bases of the junction left unmatched. The CDR3 region is CSAGRTGRDTQYF. The CDR3 nucleotides read TGCAGCGCTGGGCGGACAGGGCGAGATACGCAGTATTTT.

This clonotype appeared a single time. At one boundary the junction diverges from the germline segment, which might be a read error. V is TRBV7-7 and J is TRBJ1-6; tentatively, D is TRBD1 (6 bases). The CDR3 is 15 residues long. Germline-derived CDR1 and CDR2 are SSHAT and FNYEAQ (reference sequence). The CDR3: CASSSGHIDDSPLHF. The CDR3 region has the DNA TGTGCTAGCAGCTCGGGACATATTGACGATTCACCCCTCCACTTT.

This clonotype was detected ten times or more. At one end, the junction sequence differs from germline, possibly due to a read error. The V gene is TRBV7-2, the J gene TRBJ1-1; D gene unclear. Looked up from germline, CDR1 is SGHTA and CDR2 is FQGNSA. The CDR3 has 14 residues. CDR3 residues: CASSQGPGNTEAFF. The CDR3 DNA reads as TGCGCCAGCAGCCAAGGGCCTGGGAACACTGAAGCTTTCTTT.

This clonotype was seen many times. The chain is built from TRBV28 and TRBJ2-7; no firm D call. Per germline, CDR1 MDHEN and CDR2 SYDVKM. The ends were cut back, 5 bases at V and 4 bases at J, with 9 bases in the middle. The CDR3 spans 12 residues. In nucleotides, the CDR3 is TGTGCCAGCAGTCATAGCATTTACGAGCAGTACTTC. This translates into CASSHSIYEQYF.

The table lists this clonotype with many counts. The gene calls are TRBV10-3 and TRBJ2-2; no clear D. The CDR3 has 13 residues. V was shortened by 6 bases and J by 2 bases, with 7 bases between the two germline ends. From germline, CDR1 is ENHRY and CDR2 SYGVKD. CDR3 coding DNA: TGTGCCATCAGCGGACCTAACACCGGGGAGCTGTTTTTT. Translated, it gives CAISGPNTGELFF.

At least ten counts were recorded for this clonotype. The chain employs TRBV7-3 and TRBJ1-2; D is perhaps TRBD1 (5 bases). This CDR3 region has 13 residues. Germline V gene lookup returns CDR1 SGHTA and CDR2 FQGTGA. Trimming took 5 bases from V and 1 from J, leaving 8 bases between them. In DNA form, the CDR3 reads TGTGCCAGCAGCATCGACAGTAACTATGGCTACACCTTC. Amino acid sequence: CASSIDSNYGYTF.

This clonotype was detected only a few times. The rearrangement joins TRBV28 to TRBJ1-5; the D gene is possibly TRBD1 (5 bases). The CDR3 consists of 16 residues. V was cut by 5 bases and J by 4 bases, with 18 bases left in between. CDR1 is MDHEN and CDR2 is SYDVKM in the germline V gene. The CDR3 DNA sequence: TGTGCCAGCAGTCGCCCCCCAGGGAGTTGGAATCAGCCCCAGCATTTT. Translating it yields CASSRPPGSWNQPQHF.

This clonotype occurred a few times. The chain joins TRBV11-2 to TRBJ2-7; no clear D gene. The germline V gene has CDR1 SGHAT and CDR2 FQNNGV. The CDR3 consists of 16 residues. V lost 1 base, J lost 2 bases, and 15 bases lay in between. The CDR3 sequence is CASSLGPPNGPYEQYF. The CDR3 bases are TGTGCCAGCAGCTTAGGCCCTCCCAACGGGCCCTACGAGCAGTACTTC.

The gene calls are TRBV10-3 and TRBJ2-2; 7 nucleotides match TRBD1. Germline V gene lookup returns CDR1 ENHRY and CDR2 SYGVKD. The CDR3 spans 18 residues. The V gene end was trimmed by 2 bases and the J gene end by 1 base; junction bases not matched to a gene: 10. CDR3 sequence: CAISEKVDRNLNTGELFF. The CDR3 DNA sequence: TGTGCCATCAGTGAGAAAGTGGACAGGAATTTGAACACCGGGGAGCTGTTTTTT.

This clonotype was observed a handful of times. This rearrangement joins TRBV28 to TRBJ2-7; 9 bases map to TRBD1. Germline V gives CDR1 MDHEN, CDR2 SYDVKM. V lost 4 bases to trimming and J lost 6 bases; unmatched junction nucleotides: 7. The CDR3 has 14 amino acids. The CDR3 is CASSSSGTGLEQYF. In DNA, the CDR3 is TGTGCCAGCAGTTCGTCCGGGACAGGGCTCGAGCAGTACTTC.

A note on this clonotype: Since a much larger clone is just one base distant, this may be a read error. Likely a read error: the CDR3 ends without its conserved phenylalanine or tryptophan. The V call is TRBV12-3 or TRBV12-4, the J call TRBJ1-1; unclear D gene. Trimming stripped 2 bases from V and 3 bases from J, with 7 bases between. The CDR3 extends over 13 amino acids. CDR3 nucleotides: TGTGCCAGCAGTTTATTGTCTTACACTGAAGCTTTCCTT. Residues: CASSLLSYTEAFL.

With regard to this clonotype: A much larger clone differs from this one at a single base, so this may be a read error. This rearrangement joins TRBV9 to TRBJ2-5, with D hard to call. The CDR3 consists of 11 residues. CDR1 and CDR2 from the germline V gene are SGDLS and YYNGEE. The V end was cut by 4 bases, the J end by 5 bases, with 6 bases between. The CDR3 coding sequence is TGTGCCAGCAGCTGGTGGGAGACCCAGTACTTC. This codes for CASSWWETQYF.

This sequence joins TRBV7-2 and TRBJ1-1; the D gene is possibly TRBD1 (6 bases). Germline V CDR1 and CDR2: SGHTA, FQGNSA. Trimming removed 1 base from V and 7 bases from J, with 10 bases in between. This CDR3 has 13 amino acids. The CDR3 DNA follows: TGTGCCAGCAGCTTAGACAGGGCCCATGAAGCTTTCTTT. Protein sequence: CASSLDRAHEAFF.

For the CDR3, the DNA is TGTGCCATCAGTGCCTCACCCGGGACCGTCTCCTACGAGCAGTACTTC. Translation gives CAISASPGTVSYEQYF. The rearrangement joins TRBV10-3 to TRBJ2-7, with D perhaps assigned TRBD1 or TRBD2 (5 bases each). V gave up 4 bases and J gave up 0 bases, with 16 bases separating them. This CDR3 is built from 16 residues. CDR1 and CDR2 from the germline V gene are ENHRY and SYGVKD.

This clonotype was recorded at least ten times. The rearrangement joins TRBV7-2 to TRBJ1-2; 7 bases are a match to TRBD1. Germline trimming cut 4 bases from V and 3 bases from J; bases unmatched to any gene: 2. CDR1 is SGHTA and CDR2 is FQGNSA in the germline V gene. The CDR3 has 13 residues. Written as DNA, the CDR3 is TGTGCCAGCAGCTGGGACAGCTACTATGGCTACACCTTC. It specifies CASSWDSYYGYTF.

The chain carries TRBV29-1 and TRBJ1-1; a weak D match, TRBD1 (5 bases). Looked up from germline, CDR1 is SQVTM and CDR2 is ANQGSEA. Deletions cut 3 bases from V and 1 base from J, with 12 bases between. This CDR3 is 14 amino acids long. CDR3 nucleotides: TGCAGCGTTGACGACGGGGGTGGGAACACTGAAGCTTTCTTT. This codes for CSVDDGGGNTEAFF.

V gene TRBV6-1 combines with J gene TRBJ1-1, with D unresolved. Trimming shortened V by 0 bases and J by 0 bases, and 8 bases separated the two germline ends. The CDR3 is 15 amino acids. Germline V gene lookup returns CDR1 MNHNS and CDR2 SASEGT. CDR3 amino acids: CASSEAGKVNTEAFF. The DNA of the CDR3 is TGTGCCAGCAGTGAAGCCGGGAAGGTGAACACTGAAGCTTTCTTT.

The rearrangement links TRBV29-1 to TRBJ1-2; maybe TRBD1 (6 bases). V dropped 7 bases and J dropped 4 bases, with 16 bases sitting between them. CDR1 is SQVTM, CDR2 ANQGSEA, per germline. The CDR3 consists of 13 residues. This CDR3 is CSAEEVRGYGYTF. CDR3 in DNA: TGCAGCGCCGAAGAGGTCAGGGGCTATGGCTACACCTTC. The entire variable domain, with the rest obtained from reference TRBV29-1 and TRBJ1-2, is as follows: SAVISQKPSRDICQRGTSLTIQCQVDSQVTMMFWYRQQPGQSLTLIATANQGSEATYESGFVIDKFPISRPNLTFSTLTVSNMSPEDSSIYLCSAEEVRGYGYTFGSGTRLTVV.